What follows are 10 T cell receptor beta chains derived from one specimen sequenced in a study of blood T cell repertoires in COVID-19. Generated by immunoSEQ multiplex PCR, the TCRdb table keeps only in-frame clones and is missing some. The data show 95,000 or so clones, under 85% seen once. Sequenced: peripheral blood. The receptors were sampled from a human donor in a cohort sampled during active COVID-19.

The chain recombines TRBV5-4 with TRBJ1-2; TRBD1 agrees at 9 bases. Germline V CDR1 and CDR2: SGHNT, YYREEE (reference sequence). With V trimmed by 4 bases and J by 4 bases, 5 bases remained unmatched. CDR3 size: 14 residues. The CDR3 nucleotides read TGTGCCAGCAGCCCGGGACAGGGAACCTATGGCTACACCTTC. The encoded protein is CASSPGQGTYGYTF.

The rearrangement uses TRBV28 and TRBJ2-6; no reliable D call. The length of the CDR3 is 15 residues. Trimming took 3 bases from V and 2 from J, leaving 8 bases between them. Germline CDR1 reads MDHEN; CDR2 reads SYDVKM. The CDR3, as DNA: TGTGCCAGCAGTTTTGGGCAGGCTGGGGCCAACGTCCTGACTTTC. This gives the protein CASSFGQAGANVLTF.

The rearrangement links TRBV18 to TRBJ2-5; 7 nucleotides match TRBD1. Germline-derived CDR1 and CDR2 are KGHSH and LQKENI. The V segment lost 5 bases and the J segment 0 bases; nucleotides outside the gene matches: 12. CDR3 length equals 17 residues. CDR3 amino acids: CASSSRTGDIYQETQYF. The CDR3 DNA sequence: TGTGCCAGCTCAAGTAGGACAGGTGACATATACCAAGAGACCCAGTACTTC.

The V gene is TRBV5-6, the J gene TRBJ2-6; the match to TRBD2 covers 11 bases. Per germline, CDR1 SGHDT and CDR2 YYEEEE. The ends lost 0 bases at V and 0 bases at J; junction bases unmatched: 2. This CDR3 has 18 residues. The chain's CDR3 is CASSLGLAGLSGANVLTF. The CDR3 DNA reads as TGTGCCAGCAGCTTGGGACTAGCGGGACTCTCTGGGGCCAACGTCCTGACTTTC.

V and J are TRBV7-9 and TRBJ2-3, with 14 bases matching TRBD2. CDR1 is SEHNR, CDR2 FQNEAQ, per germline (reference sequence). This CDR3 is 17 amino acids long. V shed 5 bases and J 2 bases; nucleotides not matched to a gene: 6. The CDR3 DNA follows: TGTGCCAGCAGCGGGTGGACTAGCGGGAGGTACACAGATACGCAGTATTTT. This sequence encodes CASSGWTSGRYTDTQYF.

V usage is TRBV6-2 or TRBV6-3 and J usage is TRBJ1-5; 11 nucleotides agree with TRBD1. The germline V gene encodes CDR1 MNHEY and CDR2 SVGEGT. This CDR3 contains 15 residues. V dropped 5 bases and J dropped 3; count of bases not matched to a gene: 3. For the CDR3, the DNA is TGTGCCAGCAGTCGGACAGGGGGCGTCAATCAGCCCCAGCATTTT. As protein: CASSRTGGVNQPQHF.

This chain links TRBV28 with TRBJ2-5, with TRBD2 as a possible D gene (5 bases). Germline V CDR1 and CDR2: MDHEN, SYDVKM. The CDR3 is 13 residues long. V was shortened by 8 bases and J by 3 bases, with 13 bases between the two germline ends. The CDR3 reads CASVRGIKETQYF. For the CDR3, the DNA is TGTGCCAGCGTTCGGGGAATCAAAGAGACCCAGTACTTC.

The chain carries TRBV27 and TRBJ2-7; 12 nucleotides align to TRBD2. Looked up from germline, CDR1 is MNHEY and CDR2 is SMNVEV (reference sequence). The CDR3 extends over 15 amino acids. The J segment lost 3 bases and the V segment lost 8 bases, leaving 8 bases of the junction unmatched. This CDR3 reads CASRLAGEGDYEQYF. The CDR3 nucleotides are TGTGCCAGCCGACTAGCGGGAGAGGGCGACTACGAGCAGTACTTC.

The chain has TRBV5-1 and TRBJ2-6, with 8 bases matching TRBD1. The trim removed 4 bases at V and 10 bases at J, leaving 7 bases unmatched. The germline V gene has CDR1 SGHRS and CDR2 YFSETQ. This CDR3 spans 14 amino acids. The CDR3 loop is CASSLGQGNNVLTF. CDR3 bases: TGCGCCAGCAGCCTAGGACAGGGAAATAACGTCCTGACTTTC.

CDR3 DNA: TGTGCCAGCAGTCCTTCCGGGACAGGGCGTGAAAAACTGTTTTTT. This translates into CASSPSGTGREKLFF. V is TRBV6-5 and J is TRBJ1-4, with 9 positions matching TRBD1. V was pared by 5 bases and J by 7 bases, with 8 bases of the junction left unmatched. The CDR3 is 15 residues long. CDR1 MNHEY and CDR2 SVGAGI come from the germline V gene.